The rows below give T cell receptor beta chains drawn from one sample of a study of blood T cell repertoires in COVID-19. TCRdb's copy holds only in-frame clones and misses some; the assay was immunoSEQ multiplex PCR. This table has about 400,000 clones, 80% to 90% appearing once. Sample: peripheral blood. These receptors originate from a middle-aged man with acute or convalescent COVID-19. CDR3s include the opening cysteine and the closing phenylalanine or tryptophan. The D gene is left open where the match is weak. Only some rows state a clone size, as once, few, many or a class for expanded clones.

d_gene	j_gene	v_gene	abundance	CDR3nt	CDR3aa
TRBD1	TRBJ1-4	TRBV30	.	TGTGCCTGGAGTCCTAAGACAGGGACTTTAGCAACTAATGAAAAACTGTTTTTT	CAWSPKTGTLATNEKLFF
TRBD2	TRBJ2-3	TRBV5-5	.	TGTGCCGGCCGGGGGGAAGGGAGAAGCACAGATACGCAGTATTTT	CAGRGEGRSTDTQYF
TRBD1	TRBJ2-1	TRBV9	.	TGTGCCAGCAGCGCGGGGACAGTCAATGAGCAGTTCTTC	CASSAGTVNEQFF
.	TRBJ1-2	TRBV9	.	TGTGCCAGCAGCCTGGGGGACACCACTTCCTATGGCTACACCTTC	CASSLGDTTSYGYTF
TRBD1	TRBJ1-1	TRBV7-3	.	TGTGCCAGCAGCCGACAGGGTATGAACACTGAAGCTTTCTTT	CASSRQGMNTEAFF
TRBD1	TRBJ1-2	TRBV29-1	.	TGCAGCGTCGGCGACAGGGGCTATGGCTACACCTTC	CSVGDRGYGYTF
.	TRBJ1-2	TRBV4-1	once	TGCGCCAGCAGCCAAGATCCACAAGGAGGCTATGGCTACACCTTC	CASSQDPQGGYGYTF
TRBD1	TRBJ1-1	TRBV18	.	TGTGCCAGCTCACCCGAACAGGGGCACATGAACACTGAAGCTTTCTTT	CASSPEQGHMNTEAFF
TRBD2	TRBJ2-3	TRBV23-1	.	TGCGCCAGCAGACAAGAATTAGCGGGAACAGATACGCAGTATTTT	CASRQELAGTDTQYF
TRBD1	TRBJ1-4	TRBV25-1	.	TGTGCCAGCAGTGAGCAACAGGGGGCTAATGAAAAACTGTTTTTT	CASSEQQGANEKLFF
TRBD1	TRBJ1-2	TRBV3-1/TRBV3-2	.	TGTGCCAGCAGCCAGGTGGACAGGGGTTCCCGTGATGGCTACACCTTC	CASSQVDRGSRDGYTF
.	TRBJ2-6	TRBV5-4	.	TGTGCCAGCAGCTTGGAGTCTACCGGGGCCAACGTCCTGACTTTC	CASSLESTGANVLTF
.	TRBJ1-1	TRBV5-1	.	TGCGCCAGCAGCTTGCAGGTCGCGGGGGGAAGTGAAGCTTTCTTT	CASSLQVAGGSEAFF
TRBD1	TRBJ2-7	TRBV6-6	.	TGTGCCAGCACGGGCCCGAGACAGGGTTCCTACGAGCAGTACTTC	CASTGPRQGSYEQYF
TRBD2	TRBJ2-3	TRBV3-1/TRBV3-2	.	TGTGCCAGCAGCCAAGATCTCGGGGGGGCAGATACGCAGTATTTT	CASSQDLGGADTQYF
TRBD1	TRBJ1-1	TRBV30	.	TGTGCCTGGAGTTTGTTTGGGGACAGGGGAAGGACTGAAGCTTTCTTT	CAWSLFGDRGRTEAFF
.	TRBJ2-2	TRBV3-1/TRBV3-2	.	TGTGCCAGCAGCCAACAGGGTTCCACCGGGGAGCTGTTTTTT	CASSQQGSTGELFF
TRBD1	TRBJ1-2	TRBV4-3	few	TGCGCCAGCAGCCAAGATCAGGGGGATCGTGGCTACACCTTC	CASSQDQGDRGYTF
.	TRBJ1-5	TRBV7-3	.	TGTGCCAGCAGCCCAGGCATGGTCCTTCAGCCCCAGCATTTT	CASSPGMVLQPQHF
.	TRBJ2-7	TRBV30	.	TGTGCCTACACCCTGGTTGGTTACTACGAGCAGTACTTC	CAYTLVGYYEQYF
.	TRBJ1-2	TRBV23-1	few	TGCGCCAGCAGTCAATCCTCGGCAAGGGGAACTAATGGCTACACCTTC	CASSQSSARGTNGYTF
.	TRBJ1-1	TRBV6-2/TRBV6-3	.	TGTGCCAGCAGTTACAGGCCTGGGGGGTTGAACACTGAAGCTTTCTTT	CASSYRPGGLNTEAFF
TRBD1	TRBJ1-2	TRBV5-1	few	TGCGCCAGCAGCCAGCAGACAGGGATCTATGGCTACACCTTC	CASSQQTGIYGYTF
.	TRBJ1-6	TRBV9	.	TGTGCCAGCAGCGGGAGGATATATAATTCACCCCTCCACTTT	CASSGRIYNSPLHF
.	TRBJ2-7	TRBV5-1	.	TGCGCCAGCAGCTTGGGACAGCTCTCCTACGAGCAGTACTTC	CASSLGQLSYEQYF
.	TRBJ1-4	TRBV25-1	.	TGTGCCAGCAGTGGCACCAGGGGCAGAGGTGAAAAACTGTTTTTT	CASSGTRGRGEKLFF
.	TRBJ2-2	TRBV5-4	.	TGTGCCAGCAGCCTTCGATTGGCGGTAAAACACACCGGGGAGCTGTTTTTT	CASSLRLAVKHTGELFF
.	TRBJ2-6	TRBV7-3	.	TGTGCCAGCAGCTTAACGGGCAGGGTCTCTGGGGCCAACGTCCTGACTTTC	CASSLTGRVSGANVLTF
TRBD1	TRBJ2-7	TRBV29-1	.	TGCAGCGTTGACCTAGACAGGGGGTACGAGCAGTACTTC	CSVDLDRGYEQYF
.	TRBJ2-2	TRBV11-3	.	TGTGCCAGCAGCTCAATAGCGTCGAACACCGGGGAGCTGTTTTTT	CASSSIASNTGELFF
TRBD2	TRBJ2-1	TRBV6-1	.	TGTGCCAGCAGTGAGAGACTAGCGGGAGACTTCTACAATGAGCAGTTCTTC	CASSERLAGDFYNEQFF
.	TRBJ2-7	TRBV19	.	TGTGCCAGTACCCTGGACTCCTGGTCTCGATTC	CASTLDSWSRF
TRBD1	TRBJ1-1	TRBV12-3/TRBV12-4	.	TGTGCCAGCAGTTTTTTACAGGGGGAAGCTTTCTTT	CASSFLQGEAFF
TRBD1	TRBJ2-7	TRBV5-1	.	TGCGCCAGCAGCCCACACCGGGACAGGGGCCCAAGCGAGCAGTACTTC	CASSPHRDRGPSEQYF
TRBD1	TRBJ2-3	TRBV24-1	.	TGTGCCACCGGAGACAGGGGGCGAGGAGACACAGATACGCAGTATTTT	CATGDRGRGDTDTQYF
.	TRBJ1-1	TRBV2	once	TGTGCCAGCAGCCTAAACAGGGAAAACACTGAAGCTTTCTTT	CASSLNRENTEAFF
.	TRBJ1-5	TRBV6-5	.	TGTGCCAGCCGATATAGGACGGGGGATCAGCCCCAGCATTTT	CASRYRTGDQPQHF
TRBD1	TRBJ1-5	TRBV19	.	TGTGCCAGTAGGGCCGAACAGGGGGCTAGCAATCAGCCCCAGCATTTT	CASRAEQGASNQPQHF
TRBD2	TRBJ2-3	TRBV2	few	TGTGCCAGCACGGGACTACGAGATACGCAGTATTTT	CASTGLRDTQYF
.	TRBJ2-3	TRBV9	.	TGTGCCAGCAGCGTAGGAGGGATTAGCACAGATACGCAGTATTTT	CASSVGGISTDTQYF
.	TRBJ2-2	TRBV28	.	TGTGCCAGCAGTTTTTTGGGCATAACCGGGGAGCTGTTTTTT	CASSFLGITGELFF
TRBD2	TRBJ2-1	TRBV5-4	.	TGTGCCAGCAGCAAATTAGCGGGGGGGCCTGGGGAGCAGTTCTTC	CASSKLAGGPGEQFF